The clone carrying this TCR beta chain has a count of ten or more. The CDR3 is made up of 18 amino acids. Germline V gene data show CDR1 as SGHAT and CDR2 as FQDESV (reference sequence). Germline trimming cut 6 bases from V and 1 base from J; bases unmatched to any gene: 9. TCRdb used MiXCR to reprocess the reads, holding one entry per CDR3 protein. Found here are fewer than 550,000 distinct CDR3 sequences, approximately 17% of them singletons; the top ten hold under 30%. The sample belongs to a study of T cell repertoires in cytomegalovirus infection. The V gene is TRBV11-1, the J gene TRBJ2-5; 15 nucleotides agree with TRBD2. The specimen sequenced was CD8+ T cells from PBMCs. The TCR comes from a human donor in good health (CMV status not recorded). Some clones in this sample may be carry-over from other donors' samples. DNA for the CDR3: TGTGCCAGCAGAGAGGGGACTAGCGGGGGGCCTTTCCAAGAGACCCAGTACTTC. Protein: CASREGTSGGPFQETQYF.